Below, 18 T cell receptor beta chains from the same sample are listed, as sequenced in a study of beta chain features in type 1 diabetes (dated by TCRdb to about 2018). Antigens for these TCRs are unknown. Broader findings and caveats from the paper: A moderate but significant shortening of TCRB CDR3 length was observed in type 1 diabetes patients in all four CD4+ subsets.

The method behind the library was the immunoSEQ multiplex PCR assay. The entire isolated RNA was reverse transcribed using the High Capacity cDNA Reverse Transcription Kit, and thus expressed TCRB transcripts were sequenced. TCRdb took over this immuneACCESS table, retaining in-frame rearrangements with V and J assigned. Such tables are incomplete; in checked studies, under half of the missing clones stem from an unresolved V gene, and the remainder is unexplained. This sample has more than 20,000 clones in its table, and under 50% of those were observed once. The ten largest account for 0.3% of the sample. The specimen was stem cell memory CD4+ T cells from blood. The sample's cell subset or site label, in plain terms: stem cell-like memory CD4+ T cells. Every receptor here comes from a man aged 25-45 years with type 1 diabetes.

The rearrangement links TRBV28 to TRBJ1-1; a possible D gene is TRBD1 (6 bases). The CDR3 totals 16 residues. The V gene's germline CDR1 is MDHEN and CDR2 SYDVKM. The V gene lost 6 bases and the J gene lost 8 bases, with 25 bases spanning the gap. CDR3 sequence (DNA): TGTGCCAGCAGGATTACAGGGTTCTCTCCGGTATCCGAAGCTTTCTTT. It encodes CASRITGFSPVSEAFF.

CDR3 protein: CASSLASSNEQFF. The CDR3 DNA reads TGTGCCAGCAGCTTGGCTAGCAGCAATGAGCAGTTCTTC. J is TRBJ2-1 and V is TRBV5-4, with D possibly TRBD2 on 5 matching bases. There are 13 residues in the CDR3. CDR1 is SGHNT and CDR2 is YYREEE in the germline V gene (reference sequence). The V end lost 0 bases, the J end lost 6 bases, and 7 bases lay between the germline ends. The entire variable domain, with the rest obtained from reference TRBV5-4 and TRBJ2-1, is as follows: ETGVTQSPTHLIKTRGQQVTLRCSSQSGHNTVSWYQQALGQGPQFIFQYYREEENGRGNFPPRFSGLQFPNYSSELNVNALELDDSALYLCASSLASSNEQFFGPGTRLTVL.

This sequence joins TRBV7-8 and TRBJ2-7; TRBD2 matches 9 bases. V trimming: 6 bases; J trimming: 6 bases; junction bases outside the gene matches: 3. The CDR3 length is 12 residues. Germline V gene sequence: CDR1 SGHVS, CDR2 FQNEAQ. CDR3 DNA: TGTGCCAGCAGGCTAGCGGGGCTCGAGCAGTACTTC. Translated: CASRLAGLEQYF.

The rearrangement uses TRBV2 and TRBJ2-7; TRBD2 matches at 9 bases. Trimming cost V 7 bases and J 5 bases; bases outside gene matches: 6. The CDR3 consists of 13 residues. Germline lookup yields CDR1 SNHLY and CDR2 FYNNEI. CDR3 sequence: CASNEREVNEQYF. CDR3 DNA: TGTGCCAGCAACGAGCGGGAGGTCAACGAGCAGTACTTC.

This chain connects TRBV30 to TRBJ1-1; no clear D gene. CDR1 and CDR2 from the germline V gene are GTSNPN and SVGIG (reference sequence). Trimming left V 2 bases short and J 4 bases short, with 11 bases between. CDR3 length: 13 amino acids. The CDR3 DNA reads as TGTGCCTGGAGTCCGGGGAGGAGCACTGAAGCTTTCTTT. Translated: CAWSPGRSTEAFF.

This clone was counted a single time. The chain links TRBV5-4 to TRBJ2-4, with D perhaps matching TRBD1 (6 bases). With 0 bases removed from V and 6 bases from J, the gap between germline ends came to 10 bases. The CDR3 extends over 14 amino acids. CDR1 and CDR2 from the germline V gene are SGHNT and YYREEE (reference sequence). CDR3 sequence: CASSLDRVPNIQYF. CDR3 DNA sequence: TGTGCCAGCAGCTTGGACAGGGTCCCAAACATTCAGTACTTC.

V gene TRBV5-4 combines with J gene TRBJ2-3, with TRBD1 as a possible D gene (5 bases). The germline V gene encodes CDR1 SGHNT and CDR2 YYREEE (reference sequence). Between the trimmed V and J ends, which lost 1 base and 2 bases, there was a span of 11 bases. This CDR3 comprises 15 residues. In DNA, the CDR3 is TGTGCCAGCAGCTTGACAGGATCAGTCACAGATACGCAGTATTTT. Amino acid sequence: CASSLTGSVTDTQYF.

Concerning this clone itself: A read error may account for a junction end that differs from germline. The chain joins TRBV7-9 to TRBJ1-1, with D possibly TRBD1 on 5 matching bases. Germline-derived CDR1 and CDR2 are SEHNR and FQNEAQ (reference sequence). CDR3 length: 14 residues. The CDR3 coding sequence is TGTGCCGGCAGCTTGATGGGGCAGGCTGATGAGGCTTTCTTT. This encodes CAGSLMGQADEAFF.

This clone has just a few counts. The rearrangement uses TRBV5-1 and TRBJ2-1; TRBD2 matches 12 bases. The CDR3 consists of 16 residues. V lost 4 bases, J lost 0 bases, and 2 bases stayed unmatched. Germline V gives CDR1 SGHRS, CDR2 YFSETQ. The CDR3 is CASSTGLAGSYNEQFF. In DNA, the CDR3 is TGCGCCAGCAGCACGGGACTAGCGGGCTCCTACAATGAGCAGTTCTTC. Filled out from reference TRBV5-1 and TRBJ2-1, the complete variable domain reads KAGVTQTPRYLIKTRGQQVTLSCSPISGHRSVSWYQQTPGQGLQFLFEYFSETQRNKGNFPGRFSGRQFSNSRSEMNVSTLELGDSALYLCASSTGLAGSYNEQFFGPGTRLTVL.

V and J are TRBV9 and TRBJ2-5; 10 nucleotides agree with TRBD2. The ends lost 0 bases at V and 2 bases at J; junction bases unmatched: 4. The CDR3 extends over 16 amino acids. Germline lookup yields CDR1 SGDLS and CDR2 YYNGEE. CDR3 residues: CASSVAQAGGQETQYF. CDR3 nucleotide sequence: TGTGCCAGCAGCGTAGCTCAAGCGGGGGGGCAAGAGACCCAGTACTTC.

The chain has TRBV20-1 and TRBJ1-1; D is unclear. The V gene's germline CDR1 is DFQATT and CDR2 SNEGSKA (reference sequence). The length of the CDR3 is 11 residues. V was shortened by 2 bases and J by 7 bases, with 8 bases between the two germline ends. The CDR3 sequence is CSARKDNEAFF. The CDR3 DNA reads TGCAGTGCTAGAAAAGACAATGAAGCTTTCTTT.

This clone was seen only a few times. J is TRBJ2-7 and V is TRBV7-2; 12 nucleotides line up with TRBD2. Germline V gives CDR1 SGHTA, CDR2 FQGNSA. This CDR3 has 16 amino acids. The J segment lost 3 bases and the V segment lost 5 bases, leaving 8 bases of the junction unmatched. The CDR3 spells CASSRALAGGLYEQYF. The CDR3 nucleotides read TGTGCCAGCAGCCGGGCACTAGCGGGAGGACTCTACGAGCAGTACTTC.

The V gene is TRBV5-1, the J gene TRBJ2-3; D unclear. Germline V lookup: CDR1 SGHRS, CDR2 YFSETQ. Trimming stripped 2 bases from V and 4 bases from J, with 11 bases between. The CDR3 spans 14 residues. CDR3 residues: CASSLEGSADTQYF. CDR3 bases: TGCGCCAGCAGCTTAGAAGGAAGCGCAGATACGCAGTATTTT. The full variable domain, with the rest looked up from reference TRBV5-1 and TRBJ2-3, is KAGVTQTPRYLIKTRGQQVTLSCSPISGHRSVSWYQQTPGQGLQFLFEYFSETQRNKGNFPGRFSGRQFSNSRSEMNVSTLELGDSALYLCASSLEGSADTQYFGPGTRLTVL.

This clone was observed a handful of times. The V gene is TRBV5-4, the J gene TRBJ2-1; 7 nucleotides line up with TRBD2. The junction had 11 bases not matched to a gene; V was cut back by 0 bases and J by 8 bases. CDR3 length: 16 amino acids. Germline V gives CDR1 SGHNT, CDR2 YYREEE (reference sequence). The chain's CDR3 is CASSLALAGGGDEQFF. In DNA, the CDR3 is TGTGCCAGCAGCTTGGCACTGGCGGGTGGGGGGGATGAGCAGTTCTTC.

The chain employs TRBV25-1 and TRBJ2-7, with TRBD2 matching over 8 bases. V dropped 6 bases and J dropped 7; count of bases not matched to a gene: 14. Germline V gene sequence: CDR1 MGHDK, CDR2 SYGVNS. The CDR3 contains 15 residues. In DNA, the CDR3 is TGTGCCAGCAGCCAGGGAGAAGCGGGAGTTGGTGAGCAGTACTTC. It specifies CASSQGEAGVGEQYF.

V and J are TRBV7-2 and TRBJ2-1, with 13 bases lining up with TRBD2. The germline gives CDR1 SGHTA, CDR2 FQGNSA. V gave up 7 bases and J gave up 7 bases; unmatched junction bases: 4. CDR3 length equals 14 residues. CDR3 DNA: TGTGCCAGCATGAGGACTAGCGGGAGAAATGAGCAGTTCTTC. This encodes CASMRTSGRNEQFF. The full variable domain, rest sourced from reference TRBV7-2 and TRBJ2-1, is GAGVSQSPSNKVTEKGKDVELRCDPISGHTALYWYRQSLGQGLEFLIYFQGNSAPDKSGLPSDRFSAERTGGSVSTLTIQRTQQEDSAVYLCASMRTSGRNEQFFGPGTRLTVL.

The chain joins TRBV4-2 to TRBJ2-1; 7 bases match TRBD1. The CDR3 is 15 residues long. V was clipped by 4 bases and J by 10 bases; unmatched bases: 13. Germline V gene sequence: CDR1 LGHNA, CDR2 YNFKEQ. As DNA, the CDR3 is TGTGCCAGCAGCCTTTATTCACAGCCGGGACAGGAGCAGTTCTTC. This translates into CASSLYSQPGQEQFF.

V and J are TRBV6-1 and TRBJ2-3, with D perhaps matching TRBD1 (6 bases). The CDR3 consists of 15 residues. Germline lookup yields CDR1 MNHNS and CDR2 SASEGT. Trimming left V 2 bases short and J 6 bases short, with 15 bases between. In DNA, the CDR3 is TGTGCCAGCAGTGAAATCTGGGGGCAAGCGGATACGCAGTATTTT. Translated: CASSEIWGQADTQYF.